These 3 T cell receptor beta chains came from one sample sequenced in a study of blood T cells in healthy people across ages. Primed by a sample-barcoded 5' primer and a J-beta primer mix, a second PCR proceeded for about 6 to 11 cycles. TCRdb independently ran MiXCR on the 5' RACE reads; one entry per CDR3 protein. The repertoire includes about a million distinct CDR3 sequences, less than 45% of them detected once, and about 12% sits in the top ten. Source material: blood. The receptors come from a man younger than 30 in good health.

This clonotype appeared many times. This chain links TRBV27 with TRBJ2-2; no firm D call. Trimming shortened V by 0 bases and J by 3 bases, and 8 bases separated the two germline ends. The CDR3 extends over 15 amino acids. Germline lookup yields CDR1 MNHEY and CDR2 SMNVEV (reference sequence). The CDR3 here is CASSLSTPYTGELFF. The CDR3 DNA sequence: TGTGCCAGCAGTTTATCTACCCCTTACACCGGGGAGCTGTTTTTT.

CDR3: CASSLGFRYNEQFF. DNA for the CDR3: TGCGCCAGCAGCTTGGGGTTTCGGTACAATGAGCAGTTCTTC. This chain links TRBV5-1 with TRBJ2-1; D uncertain. The V and J ends lost 0 bases and 4 bases respectively, with 8 bases between them. The germline V gene encodes CDR1 SGHRS and CDR2 YFSETQ. The CDR3 runs to 14 residues.

The rearrangement uses TRBV20-1 and TRBJ1-1; tentatively, D is TRBD1 (5 bases). V dropped 4 bases and J dropped 0 bases, with 12 bases sitting between them. CDR1 and CDR2 from the germline V gene are DFQATT and SNEGSKA (reference sequence). The CDR3 spans 14 residues. The CDR3 loop reads CSATLTDLNTEAFF. The DNA for the CDR3 is TGCAGTGCTACCCTGACAGACCTGAACACTGAAGCTTTCTTT.